This T cell receptor (beta chain) was obtained from a study of beta chain features in type 1 diabetes. Sequencing targeted expressed TCRB transcripts, as all isolated RNA had been reverse transcribed. Naive, central memory and regulatory T cell samples produced a mean of approximately 4 million reads. The assay was immunoSEQ multiplex PCR, and TCRdb's table has in-frame clones only and misses some. The sample gives some 400,000 clones, approximately 15% of which show up once; approximately 0.02% is in the top ten. The CDR3 sequence is 15 residues long. V was shortened by 2 bases and J by 7 bases, with 15 bases between the two germline ends. The germline CDR1 and CDR2 sequences are MGHRA and YSYEKL.

This clonotype was sampled from a young woman in good health. The rearrangement links TRBV4-1 to TRBJ1-5; a weak D match, TRBD1 (5 bases). The sequenced sample was naive CD4+ T cells from blood. The CDR3 DNA reads as TGCGCCAGCAGCCAAATTCCGGGGGAAGGGCAGCCCCAGCATTTT. Translated: CASSQIPGEGQPQHF.